This T cell receptor (beta chain) originates from a study of blood T cells in healthy people across ages. Collection of roughly 9.6 milliliters of peripheral blood was performed for each donor. It was with a sample-barcoded 5' primer and a J-beta primer mix that a second PCR of roughly 7 to 11 cycles was run. Via MiXCR, TCRdb re-called the 5' RACE reads, giving one row per CDR3 protein. The table shows about 680,000 distinct CDR3 sequences, with approximately 49% occurring only once. The CDR3 has 14 amino acids. Germline-derived CDR1 and CDR2 are LGHNA and YSLEER. Trimming removed 1 base from V and 11 bases from J; junction bases left unmatched: 10.

The source is a woman in her fifties or sixties in good health. The chain is built from TRBV4-3 and TRBJ2-5; 7 bases match TRBD1. Sequencing was done on a sample of blood. The CDR3 bases are TGCGCCAGCAGCCAAGTAGGGACAGTCAATGAGCAGTACTTC. Residues: CASSQVGTVNEQYF.